This TCR beta chain comes out of a study of patients and donors after allogeneic stem cell transplantation. There are 14 residues in the CDR3. The germline CDR1 and CDR2 sequences are DFQATT and SNEGSKA (reference sequence). V was clipped by 0 bases and J by 5 bases, with 13 bases between them. TCRdb passed the RT-PCR reads through MiXCR, listing each CDR3 protein once. The table includes more than 850,000 distinct CDR3 sequences, 15% to 20% detected once. This TCR came from a human donor who was either an allogeneic HSCT recipient or a stem cell or donor lymphocyte infusion donor (not recorded which). It is not recorded whose cells these are; they may come from a transplant donor. The specimen sequenced was blood, either unsorted or a sorted T cell fraction (not recorded which). The chain employs TRBV20-1 and TRBJ1-1, with D maybe TRBD1 (5 bases). In DNA form, the CDR3 reads TGCAGTGCTAGAGATTATCCAGGGCCGACTGAAGCTTTCTTT. Its translation is CSARDYPGPTEAFF.